This T cell receptor beta chain was identified in a study of blood T cell repertoires in COVID-19. V gave up 1 base and J gave up 0 bases, with 7 bases separating them. This CDR3 comprises 15 residues. Germline CDR1 reads SGHVS; CDR2 reads FQNEAQ. Using immunoSEQ multiplex PCR, the repertoire was profiled, and TCRdb retains in-frame clones only, with some absent. In the table there are 330,000 or so clones, roughly 90% of which are singletons. Across 20 to 25 US areas, participants ranged in age from 18 to 89 years. The V call is TRBV7-8, the J call TRBJ2-1; D is unclear. This TCR derives from a woman between 25 and 40 years old who had been exposed to COVID-19. Sequencing input: PBMCs or T cells enriched from blood (not recorded which). CDR3 in DNA: TGTGCCAGCAGCTTAGAACCTATCTCCTACAATGAGCAGTTCTTC. Its translation is CASSLEPISYNEQFF.